This T cell receptor (beta chain) was documented in a study of Tregs in tolerant kidney transplant recipients. Profiled with immunoSEQ multiplex PCR; TCRdb holds only in-frame clones, not every one. The sample includes approximately 24,000 clones. The ends were cut back, 3 bases at V and 0 bases at J, with 12 bases in the middle. This CDR3 comprises 15 residues. CDR1 and CDR2 (germline): KGHSH, LQKENI. Recipients received nonmyeloablative bone marrow transplants from related graft donors, with transient mixed chimerism. Comments on this clone: Antigen specificity is unknown. The read ends 3 residues early relative to the CDR3; the germline J gene fills the gap.

Overall study results and limits: Findings come from small patient numbers and require larger validation. Changing PCR primers prevented nucleotide comparison between some patients' samples. In tolerant patients, donor-specific Tregs outgrew total Tregs, suggesting antigen-driven expansion.

The TCR sequence derives from a human patient who received a combined kidney and bone marrow transplant. Some of the T cells may derive from the graft donor. The V and J genes are TRBV18 and TRBJ2-7; D is uncertain. Sequenced material: CD4+ T cells from blood (PBMCs), taken 6 months after the transplant. The CDR3 here is CASSPPSIGSYEQYF. The sequenced CDR3 bases are TGTGCCAGCTCACCGCCTTCGATCGGCTCCTACGAG.